This T cell receptor beta chain was profiled in a study of early T cells in non-severe SARS-CoV-2 infection. Study-level information: It was bulk RNA from unsorted whole blood that was sequenced, and the chains were unpaired. Study conclusions and caveats: VDJdb-based matching was biased toward anti-spike CD8 responses and missed private and CD4 specificities.

Notes on this clonotype: The antigen is unknown.

Individual cDNA molecules carried attached unique molecular identifiers. One entry per CDR3 protein, called by TCRdb with MiXCR from the 5' RACE reads. The repertoire holds around 80,000 distinct CDR3 sequences, with roughly 13% as singletons. V lost 4 bases and J 1 base, leaving 11 bases between the germline ends. The CDR3 has 14 residues. CDR1 and CDR2 from the germline V gene are SGDLS and YYNGEE. The J gene is TRBJ2-5, the V gene TRBV9, with a weak D call TRBD2 (5 bases). The source of this sequence is an adult who was a healthcare worker with PCR-confirmed SARS-CoV-2 infection or an uninfected control (not recorded which). Input material: whole blood. CDR3 protein: CASSKSGIQETQYF. The CDR3 DNA follows: TGTGCCAGCAGCAAATCCGGGATCCAAGAGACCCAGTACTTC.